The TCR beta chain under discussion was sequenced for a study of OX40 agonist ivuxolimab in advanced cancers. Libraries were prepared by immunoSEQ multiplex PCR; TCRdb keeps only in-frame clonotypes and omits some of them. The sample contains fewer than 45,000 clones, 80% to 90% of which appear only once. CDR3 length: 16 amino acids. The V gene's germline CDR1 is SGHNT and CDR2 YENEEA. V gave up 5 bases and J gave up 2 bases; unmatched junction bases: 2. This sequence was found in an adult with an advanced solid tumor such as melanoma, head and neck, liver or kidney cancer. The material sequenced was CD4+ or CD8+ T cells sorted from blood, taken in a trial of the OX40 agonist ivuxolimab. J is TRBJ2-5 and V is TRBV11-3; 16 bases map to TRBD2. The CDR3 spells CASSEGLAGGQETQYF. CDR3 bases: TGTGCCAGCAGCGAGGGACTAGCGGGGGGGCAAGAGACCCAGTACTTC. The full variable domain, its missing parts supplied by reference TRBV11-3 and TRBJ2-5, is EAGVVQSPRYKIIEKKQPVAFWCNPISGHNTLYWYLQNLGQGPELLIRYENEEAVDDSQLPKDRFSAERLKGVDSTLKIQPAELGDSAVYLCASSEGLAGGQETQYFGPGTRLLVL.